The rows below give T cell receptor beta chains drawn from one sample of a study of cytomegalovirus exposure and HLA in healthy donors. The protocol was immunoSEQ multiplex PCR, while the TCRdb copy is restricted to in-frame clones and leaves out a portion. Among fewer than 250,000 clones listed, about 75% were seen once. The sequenced sample consisted of PBMCs. The receptors originated from a woman aged 25 to 39 in good health and CMV-seronegative. The CDR3 runs from the conserved cysteine through the conserved F or W. The D gene is left open where the match is weak. Expanded clones are given a class, and other clones once, few, many or no size at all.

TRBV10-1	TRBD2	.	TRBJ2-1	CASSPGLAGTPTYNEQFF	TGCGCCAGCAGCCCGGGACTAGCGGGGACTCCTACCTACAATGAGCAGTTCTTC
TRBV11-2	TRBD1	once	TRBJ2-7	CASSLGQGIRHEQYF	TGTGCCAGCAGCTTGGGACAGGGGATTCGCCACGAGCAGTACTTC
TRBV30	.	.	TRBJ1-3	CAWSLGSGNTIYF	TGTGCCTGGAGTCTCGGCTCTGGAAACACCATATATTTT
TRBV27	.	.	TRBJ2-1	CASRYLRANEQFF	TGTGCCAGCAGATATCTCAGGGCCAATGAGCAGTTCTTC
TRBV4-1	.	.	TRBJ1-2	CASSQDETDFYGYSF	TGCGCCAGCAGCCAAGATGAGACAGATTTCTATGGCTACTCCTTC
TRBV6-6	.	.	TRBJ2-3	CASSYSNLADTQYF	TGTGCCAGCAGTTACTCGAACCTAGCAGATACGCAGTATTTT
TRBV2	.	.	TRBJ2-7	CASSEALQGAYEQYF	TGTGCCAGCAGTGAAGCGCTTCAGGGCGCCTACGAGCAGTACTTC
TRBV6-1	.	.	TRBJ2-7	CASRSGADYEQYF	TGTGCCAGCAGGTCGGGAGCAGACTACGAGCAGTACTTC
TRBV4-2	.	.	TRBJ1-5	CASSLDGSNQPQHF	TGTGCCAGCAGCCTAGACGGTAGCAATCAGCCCCAGCATTTT
TRBV29-1	.	.	TRBJ1-2	CSVEGGTRAYGYTF	TGCAGCGTTGAAGGGGGCACCAGAGCTTATGGCTACACCTTC
TRBV21-1	.	.	TRBJ1-5	CASSKAPDRGLGNQPQHF	TGTGCCAGCAGCAAAGCCCCAGACAGGGGGCTAGGCAATCAGCCCCAGCATTTT
TRBV5-6	.	.	TRBJ1-5	CASSSAGDRSSNQPQHF	TGTGCCAGCAGCTCGGCAGGCGACAGGAGTAGCAATCAGCCCCAGCATTTT
TRBV15	.	few	TRBJ1-1	CATSTPSGNTEAFF	TGTGCCACCAGCACCCCTTCGGGAAACACTGAAGCTTTCTTT
TRBV7-3	TRBD2	.	TRBJ2-7	CASSLRELAGALSYEQYF	TGTGCCAGCAGCCTCCGAGAACTAGCGGGAGCGCTTTCCTACGAGCAGTACTTC
TRBV9	.	.	TRBJ2-5	CASSVGTAEETQYF	TGTGCCAGCAGCGTAGGAACAGCTGAAGAGACCCAGTACTTC
TRBV7-8	.	.	TRBJ2-5	CASSSLIRGSGGETQYF	TGTGCCAGCAGCTCACTTATTAGGGGGTCAGGGGGGGAGACCCAGTACTTC
TRBV4-2	TRBD2	.	TRBJ2-4	CASSQPSGSYIQYF	TGTGCCAGCAGCCAACCGAGCGGGAGTTACATTCAGTACTTC
TRBV6-1	.	few	TRBJ1-2	CASSRAGALGHGYTF	TGTGCCAGCAGTCGAGCGGGTGCACTGGGGCATGGCTACACCTTC
TRBV5-6	TRBD2	.	TRBJ2-1	CASTQSGRGKNEQFF	TGTGCCAGCACCCAAAGCGGGAGAGGGAAAAATGAGCAGTTCTTC
TRBV7-7	TRBD1	.	TRBJ2-2	CASSLGTGNTGELFF	TGTGCTAGCAGCTTGGGGACAGGGAATACCGGGGAGCTGTTTTTT
TRBV5-4	TRBD1	.	TRBJ2-3	CASSLMLLGTGDTDTQYF	TGTGCCAGCAGCTTGATGCTCTTGGGGACAGGGGACACAGATACGCAGTATTTT
TRBV7-2	.	few	TRBJ2-5	CASSFFPSETQYF	TGTGCCAGCAGCTTTTTTCCGTCCGAGACCCAGTACTTC
TRBV11-2	.	.	TRBJ1-1	CASSLDWTALGAFF	TGTGCCAGCAGCTTAGATTGGACAGCCCTGGGAGCTTTCTTT
TRBV5-1	TRBD1	.	TRBJ2-1	CASSTGQGGGNEQFF	TGCGCCAGCAGCACGGGACAGGGGGGAGGCAATGAGCAGTTCTTC
TRBV9	.	.	TRBJ1-1	CASSITTDRSSTEAFF	TGTGCCAGCAGCATCACTACCGACAGGTCCTCCACTGAAGCTTTCTTT
TRBV6-1	.	.	TRBJ2-7	CASSRTEFRSYEQYF	TGTGCCAGCAGTAGGACAGAGTTTAGATCCTACGAGCAGTACTTC
TRBV5-1	.	.	TRBJ1-3	CASSWTSGASGNTIYF	TGCGCCAGCAGCTGGACATCTGGGGCATCGGGAAACACCATATATTTT
TRBV19	.	.	TRBJ2-2	CASSIAGGLGGELFF	TGTGCCAGTAGTATAGCGGGGGGCTTGGGCGGGGAGCTGTTTTTT
TRBV5-1	.	.	TRBJ1-4	CASSRSGQKNEKLFF	TGCGCCAGCAGCCGTTCCGGACAGAAGAATGAAAAACTGTTTTTT
TRBV6-1	.	.	TRBJ1-2	CASSFYTAGHYGYTF	TGTGCCAGCAGTTTCTACACAGCCGGCCACTATGGCTACACCTTC
TRBV5-1	.	.	TRBJ2-7	CASSQEGLNEQYF	TGCGCCAGCTCACAGGAAGGATTGAACGAGCAGTACTTC
TRBV11-2	.	.	TRBJ2-2	CASSLVSRASTGELFF	TGTGCCAGCAGCTTAGTCTCCAGGGCTAGCACCGGGGAGCTGTTTTTT
TRBV28	TRBD1	.	TRBJ1-3	CASSFLGRDSGNTIYF	TGTGCCAGCAGTTTCCTTGGTAGGGACAGTGGAAACACCATATATTTT
TRBV7-3	TRBD2	.	TRBJ2-1	CSSSSRTGGVGEQFF	TGTTCCAGCAGCTCTCGAACGGGGGGTGTTGGTGAGCAGTTCTTC
TRBV6-1	.	few	TRBJ1-6	CASSGAEDSPLHF	TGTGCCAGCAGTGGGGCAGAAGATTCACCCCTCCACTTT
TRBV7-2	.	.	TRBJ2-3	CASSPRQFSTDTQYF	TGTGCCAGCAGCCCCCGACAGTTTAGCACAGATACGCAGTATTTT
TRBV5-1	.	.	TRBJ1-4	CASSFEGATNEKLFF	TGCGCCAGCAGCTTTGAGGGGGCAACTAATGAAAAACTGTTTTTT
TRBV6-1	.	once	TRBJ2-1	CASSERGQYNEQFF	TGTGCCAGCAGTGAAAGAGGGCAGTACAATGAGCAGTTCTTC
TRBV2	.	.	TRBJ1-2	CASSLWTASNYGYTF	TGTGCCAGCAGTCTTTGGACAGCTTCGAACTATGGCTACACCTTC
TRBV4-1	TRBD1	.	TRBJ1-4	CASSSQGAIREKLFF	TGCGCCAGCAGCTCTCAGGGGGCGATTCGGGAAAAACTGTTTTTT
TRBV7-9	.	.	TRBJ1-2	CASSGDNLANYGYTF	TGTGCCAGCAGCGGGGACAACTTAGCTAACTATGGCTACACCTTC
TRBV2	TRBD2	.	TRBJ2-7	CASRNLAGGPREYF	TGTGCCAGCAGGAATCTAGCGGGAGGCCCCAGAGAGTACTTC
TRBV7-3	.	.	TRBJ1-2	CASSVSPGDYGYTF	TGTGCCAGCAGCGTATCACCGGGAGACTATGGCTACACCTTC
TRBV19	.	few	TRBJ1-4	CASSTLTATNEKLFF	TGTGCCAGTAGTACGCTGACAGCAACTAATGAAAAACTGTTTTTT
TRBV6-6	.	.	TRBJ2-6	CASRPRGPGANVLTF	TGTGCCAGCAGGCCTAGGGGCCCTGGGGCCAACGTCCTGACTTTC
TRBV7-2	.	.	TRBJ1-6	CASSLILGGNSPLHF	TGTGCCAGCAGCCTTATCTTGGGAGGTAATTCACCCCTCCACTTT
TRBV27	TRBD1	.	TRBJ2-7	CASSSTGEWYEQYF	TGTGCCAGCAGTTCCACAGGGGAATGGTACGAGCAGTACTTC
TRBV10-3	.	.	TRBJ1-4	CAISDSRTNEKLFF	TGTGCCATCAGTGATTCCAGAACGAATGAAAAACTGTTTTTT
TRBV27	.	.	TRBJ2-2	CASSLRQGTAGELFF	TGTGCCAGCAGCCTAAGGCAGGGGACGGCCGGGGAGCTGTTTTTT
TRBV25-1	TRBD1	once	TRBJ2-6	CASRDRAGANVLTF	TGTGCCAGCCGGGACAGGGCTGGGGCCAACGTCCTGACTTTC
TRBV15	TRBD1	once	TRBJ2-7	CATSRGGTGLEQYF	TGTGCCACCAGCAGAGGAGGGACAGGGTTGGAGCAGTACTTC
TRBV6-1	TRBD2	.	TRBJ2-2	CASSLTSIGELFF	TGTGCCAGCAGCTTGACTAGCATCGGGGAGCTGTTTTTT
TRBV7-3	TRBD2	.	TRBJ2-2	CASSLGGSGGYPPLGELFF	TGTGCCAGCAGCTTAGGGGGCAGCGGGGGGTACCCCCCCCTCGGGGAGCTGTTTTTT
TRBV7-7	TRBD1	.	TRBJ2-5	CASSRDSQETQYF	TGTGCTAGCAGCCGGGACAGCCAAGAGACCCAGTACTTC
TRBV11-1	.	.	TRBJ2-7	CASSSGTYGTLSYEQYF	TGTGCCAGCAGCTCGGGAACATACGGGACACTCTCCTACGAGCAGTACTTC
TRBV2	TRBD2	.	TRBJ2-7	CASRGLAGASEQYF	TGTGCCAGCAGGGGACTAGCGGGGGCCTCCGAGCAGTACTTC
TRBV5-4	TRBD1	.	TRBJ2-7	CASSTQGGEQYF	TGTGCCAGCAGCACACAGGGGGGCGAGCAGTACTTC